This entry features one T cell receptor beta chain sequence. The target antigen is unknown. This sample is part of a study of fetal regulatory T cell absence and autoimmunity. Turning to the study itself: Exocrine pancreas autoimmunity occurred in IPEX patients lacking clinical diabetes.

Whole-study findings and limits: Compared with cord blood, pancreas showed oligoclonal TCR enrichment, some clones over 80-fold. The oligoclonal enrichment was interpreted as supporting antigen-driven pancreatic autoimmunity before birth in IPEX syndrome.

The survey-level immunoSEQ assay was used. Sequenced by immunoSEQ multiplex PCR; TCRdb stores in-frame clones only, minus some. The sample shows some 87,000 clones, roughly 70% of them seen only once. Germline assignment: CDR1 GTSNPN and CDR2 SVGIG (reference sequence). Between the trimmed V and J ends, which lost 2 bases and 2 bases, there was a span of 22 bases. The CDR3 is 17 amino acids. The clonotype comes from a male donor with IPEX syndrome. Material for sequencing was pancreas tissue. V usage is TRBV30 and J usage is TRBJ2-7; D is unclear. CDR3 amino acids: CAWSSPRTHILAYEQYF. CDR3 nucleotides: TGTGCCTGGAGTTCCCCACGGACGCATATACTGGCCTACGAGCAGTACTTC.